Presented here are 28 T cell receptor beta chains from one specimen sequenced in a study of blood T cell repertoires in COVID-19. Only in-frame clones appear in the TCRdb table, and some are missing; sequencing was by immunoSEQ multiplex PCR. The sample includes about 110,000 clones, 76% of them seen just once. Sequenced material: peripheral blood. The receptor source for this set is a woman aged 80 or older with acute or convalescent COVID-19.

This clone was counted a few times. The chain joins TRBV5-1 to TRBJ2-1; the D gene is possibly TRBD2 (6 bases). The germline V gene encodes CDR1 SGHRS and CDR2 YFSETQ. CDR3 length: 15 residues. Deletions cut 0 bases from V and 5 bases from J, with 12 bases between. CDR3 protein: CASSLAPGVNNEQFF. CDR3 in DNA: TGCGCCAGCAGCTTGGCCCCGGGGGTGAACAATGAGCAGTTCTTC.

The chain joins TRBV6-5 to TRBJ2-3; 8 bases are a match to TRBD2. The CDR3 is made up of 15 amino acids. Germline V lookup: CDR1 MNHEY, CDR2 SVGAGI. V was clipped by 6 bases and J by 2 bases; unmatched bases: 7. In nucleotides, the CDR3 is TGTGCCAGCAGAGAGCGACTAGCGTACACAGATACGCAGTATTTT. Its protein is CASRERLAYTDTQYF.

This clone was detected only a few times. The chain couples TRBV5-8 to TRBJ2-1; maybe TRBD1 (5 bases). Germline V gene lookup returns CDR1 SGHTS and CDR2 YDEGEE. This CDR3 comprises 16 residues. V was clipped by 4 bases and J by 4 bases, with 18 bases between them. The CDR3 here is CASSGQGRAFYNEQFF. The CDR3 DNA sequence: TGTGCCAGCAGCGGGCAGGGTCGGGCCTTTTACAATGAGCAGTTCTTC.

This clone showed up just a few times. The chain employs TRBV6-5 and TRBJ2-5; D perhaps matches TRBD1 (6 bases). V was clipped by 7 bases and J by 3 bases, with 12 bases between them. The CDR3 consists of 13 residues. Looked up from germline, CDR1 is MNHEY and CDR2 is SVGAGI. CDR3 sequence: CASKTGMEETQYF. Written as DNA, the CDR3 is TGTGCCAGCAAAACAGGGATGGAAGAGACCCAGTACTTC.

The rearrangement uses TRBV5-1 and TRBJ2-3; possibly TRBD1 for D (6 bases). The V gene lost 0 bases and the J gene lost 4 bases, with 12 bases spanning the gap. Germline V gene sequence: CDR1 SGHRS, CDR2 YFSETQ. This CDR3 region has 15 residues. Written as DNA, the CDR3 is TGCGCCAGCAGCTTGGAGCTAGAGGGGGCAGATACGCAGTATTTT. It encodes CASSLELEGADTQYF.

V and J are TRBV3-1 (or the pseudogene TRBV3-2) and TRBJ2-1; 10 nucleotides agree with TRBD2. This CDR3 has 16 amino acids. With V trimmed by 0 bases and J by 6 bases, 5 bases remained unmatched. Germline CDR1 and CDR2: LGHDT and YNNKEL (reference sequence). DNA of the CDR3: TGTGCCAGCAGCCAAGATCCACTAGCGGGGCGCAATGAGCAGTTCTTC. It encodes CASSQDPLAGRNEQFF.

The chain uses TRBV7-8 and TRBJ1-6; 7 bases match TRBD1. The V and J ends lost 3 bases and 5 bases, in that order; junction bases with no gene match: 1. Germline-derived CDR1 and CDR2 are SGHVS and FQNEAQ. There are 14 residues in the CDR3. The CDR3 DNA reads as TGTGCCAGCAGCTTGGGACAGCATAATTCACCCCTCCACTTT. This encodes CASSLGQHNSPLHF.

V usage is TRBV11-2 and J usage is TRBJ2-3; 9 bases fit TRBD1. V was pared by 5 bases and J by 6 bases, with 12 bases of the junction left unmatched. Germline loops: CDR1 SGHAT, CDR2 FQNNGV. The CDR3 runs 16 residues. The CDR3 DNA follows: TGTGCCAGCAGCCCCCAGGTCAGCGGGACAGGGGATACGCAGTATTTT. This encodes CASSPQVSGTGDTQYF.

This clone came up a few times. The V call is TRBV6-6, the J call TRBJ2-7; the match to TRBD2 covers 10 bases. Germline V gene data show CDR1 as MNHNY and CDR2 as SVGAGI (reference sequence). The V segment lost 7 bases and the J segment 5 bases; nucleotides outside the gene matches: 11. CDR3 length: 15 residues. The CDR3 protein is CASTNVAGGIHEQYF. The CDR3 bases are TGTGCCAGCACTAACGTAGCGGGGGGAATCCACGAGCAGTACTTC.

The chain couples TRBV3-1 (or the pseudogene TRBV3-2) to TRBJ1-2; the match to TRBD1 covers 10 bases. Germline V gives CDR1 LGHDT, CDR2 YNNKEL (reference sequence). CDR3 length: 14 residues. J gave up 14 bases and V 7 bases, and 16 bases lay outside the gene matches. DNA for the CDR3: TGTGCCAGCATCCGGGACAGGGGCCACTTTACGTATACCTTC. It yields the protein CASIRDRGHFTYTF.

The V call is TRBV19, the J call TRBJ1-2; no clear D. V lost 6 bases and J lost 5, with 13 bases in between. Per germline, CDR1 LNHDA and CDR2 SQIVND (reference sequence). This CDR3 contains 13 residues. The CDR3 region has the DNA TGTGCCAGTAGCCCGACGGGAGCGTATGGCTACACCTTC. This encodes CASSPTGAYGYTF.

V usage is TRBV10-3 and J usage is TRBJ2-3; 9 nucleotides align to TRBD2. Germline CDR1 is ENHRY and CDR2 is SYGVKD. The junction had 4 bases not matched to a gene; V was cut back by 3 bases and J by 0 bases. The CDR3 is 16 amino acids. The CDR3 DNA reads as TGTGCCATCAGTGACGGCCTAGCGGGGAGCACAGATACGCAGTATTTT. As protein: CAISDGLAGSTDTQYF.

The chain carries TRBV7-3 and TRBJ2-3; a weak D match, TRBD2 (7 bases). Trimming removed 5 bases from V and 4 bases from J, with 16 bases in between. The germline CDR1 and CDR2 sequences are SGHTA and FQGTGA. The CDR3 consists of 15 residues. For the CDR3, the DNA is TGTGCCAGCAGCCCCCGTCGGGGGGCCCCAGATACGCAGTATTTT. This translates into CASSPRRGAPDTQYF. The variable domain in full, with the rest retrieved from reference TRBV7-3 and TRBJ2-3, is GAGVSQTPSNKVTEKGKYVELRCDPISGHTALYWYRQSLGQGPEFLIYFQGTGAADDSGLPNDRFFAVRPEGSVSTLKIQRTERGDSAVYLCASSPRRGAPDTQYFGPGTRLTVL.

This clone came up once. The rearrangement uses TRBV11-3 and TRBJ1-1; 7 positions match TRBD1. The CDR3 covers 14 residues. Unmatched junction bases numbered 3, after V lost 4 bases and J lost 1 base. Per the germline V gene, CDR1 is SGHNT and CDR2 is YENEEA. CDR3 sequence (DNA): TGTGCCAGCAGCTCCGGGACAGCGAACACTGAAGCTTTCTTT. This translates into CASSSGTANTEAFF.

This chain uses TRBV5-1 with TRBJ2-7, with 10 bases identical to TRBD2. Germline CDR1 reads SGHRS; CDR2 reads YFSETQ. This CDR3 has 17 residues. V was clipped by 0 bases and J by 0 bases; unmatched bases: 6. The CDR3 DNA is TGCGCCAGCAGCTTGGATAACACTAGCGGGACCTCCTACGAGCAGTACTTC. Translating it yields CASSLDNTSGTSYEQYF.

The V gene is TRBV27, the J gene TRBJ1-5; D unresolved. The CDR3 is 16 amino acids. From germline, CDR1 is MNHEY and CDR2 SMNVEV (reference sequence). The ends were cut back, 5 bases at V and 0 bases at J, with 14 bases in the middle. Here the CDR3 DNA reads TGTGCCAGCAGTCCCGGAGGAGGGTTTAGCAATCAGCCCCAGCATTTT. Encoded protein: CASSPGGGFSNQPQHF.

V is TRBV7-2 and J is TRBJ2-1; 10 bases fit TRBD2. V gave up 5 bases and J gave up 9 bases; unmatched junction bases: 13. The CDR3 has 16 amino acids. Germline CDR1 SGHTA, CDR2 FQGNSA. The CDR3 DNA is TGTGCCAGCAGCCCCGCCCTAGCGGGAGAAGGCTCTGAGCAGTTCTTC. Residues: CASSPALAGEGSEQFF.

This clone has only a few counts. The V gene is TRBV19, the J gene TRBJ1-5, with TRBD1 matching 8 bases. Germline lookup yields CDR1 LNHDA and CDR2 SQIVND (reference sequence). Germline trimming cut 3 bases from V and 5 bases from J; bases unmatched to any gene: 3. The CDR3 has 14 residues. The CDR3 loop reads CASSMGQAHQPQHF. As DNA, the CDR3 is TGTGCCAGTAGTATGGGACAGGCCCATCAGCCCCAGCATTTT.

The chain employs TRBV3-1 (or the pseudogene TRBV3-2) and TRBJ1-5, with D possibly TRBD1 on 5 matching bases. Trimming took off 4 bases at V and 5 bases at J, with 24 bases between the two ends. The CDR3 is 18 amino acids. Germline V gene lookup returns CDR1 LGHDT and CDR2 YNNKEL (reference sequence). CDR3 DNA: TGTGCCAGCAGCCCCAAGGCCATAAGGGGTCCCATCCATCAGCCCCAGCATTTT. This gives the protein CASSPKAIRGPIHQPQHF.

The chain links TRBV2 to TRBJ2-7; weak D call: TRBD2 (5 bases). This CDR3 spans 12 amino acids. CDR1 is SNHLY, CDR2 FYNNEI, per germline. V shed 4 bases and J shed 7 bases, with 11 bases lying between them. The CDR3 nucleotides are TGTGCCAGCAGTGCACTAGGAAGGGAGCAGTACTTC. Protein product: CASSALGREQYF.

This chain connects TRBV6-6 to TRBJ2-4; 9 bases align to TRBD2. Germline V gene sequence: CDR1 MNHNY, CDR2 SVGAGI (reference sequence). J lost 7 bases, V lost 5 bases, and 12 bases had no gene match. CDR3 size: 16 residues. This CDR3 is CASSTSLSGLANIQYF. The DNA of the CDR3 is TGTGCCAGCAGTACTTCACTTTCGGGACTAGCTAACATTCAGTACTTC.

This CDR3 reads CASSGPQGREKLFF. In DNA, the CDR3 is TGTGCCAGCAGCGGCCCCCAGGGGCGTGAAAAACTGTTTTTT. This rearrangement joins TRBV28 to TRBJ1-4, with TRBD1 as a possible D gene (6 bases). The CDR3 contains 14 residues. Germline CDR1 and CDR2: MDHEN and SYDVKM. Trimming removed 6 bases from V and 7 bases from J, with 15 bases in between. The whole variable domain, filled in from reference TRBV28 and TRBJ1-4, reads DVKVTQSSRYLVKRTGEKVFLECVQDMDHENMFWYRQDPGLGLRLIYFSYDVKMKEKGDIPEGYSVSREKKERFSLILESASTNQTSMYLCASSGPQGREKLFFGSGTQLSVL.

The J gene is TRBJ1-2, the V gene TRBV7-8; a weak D match, TRBD1 (6 bases). V was trimmed by 7 bases and J by 2 bases, leaving 23 bases between them. Germline V gives CDR1 SGHVS, CDR2 FQNEAQ. The CDR3 runs to 17 residues. The CDR3 DNA is TGTGCCAGCACCACCTTTGCCTCGAAGACAGGAAACTATGGCTACACCTTC. Encoded protein: CASTTFASKTGNYGYTF.

V and J are TRBV5-8 and TRBJ1-4; no reliable D call. Deletions cut 0 bases from V and 5 bases from J, with 5 bases between. Germline assignment: CDR1 SGHTS and CDR2 YDEGEE. The CDR3 has 13 amino acids. The CDR3 region is CASSLGVNEKLFF. The DNA for the CDR3 is TGTGCCAGCAGCTTGGGCGTAAATGAAAAACTGTTTTTT.

This rearrangement joins TRBV19 to TRBJ2-7, with a possible D match to TRBD1 (7 bases). The CDR3 totals 13 residues. Germline-derived CDR1 and CDR2 are LNHDA and SQIVND (reference sequence). V shed 3 bases and J shed 6 bases, with 12 bases lying between them. The CDR3 DNA is TGTGCCAGTAGTATCTACCAGGGGGGCGAGCAGTACTTC. Translation: CASSIYQGGEQYF.

V and J are TRBV19 and TRBJ1-2; no clear D gene. V lost 5 bases, J lost 6 bases, and 4 bases lay in between. Germline CDR1 LNHDA, CDR2 SQIVND (reference sequence). The CDR3 has 10 residues. Written as DNA, the CDR3 is TGTGCCAGTAGTGAGGATGGCTACACCTTC. Translated, it gives CASSEDGYTF.

This chain links TRBV6-5 with TRBJ2-7; a weak D match, TRBD1 (5 bases). The CDR3 is 12 residues long. The ends were cut back, 6 bases at V and 4 bases at J, with 10 bases in the middle. Germline V gives CDR1 MNHEY, CDR2 SVGAGI. The chain's CDR3 is CASRLTEYEQYF. The CDR3 nucleotides read TGTGCCAGCAGATTGACAGAATACGAGCAGTACTTC.

The chain recombines TRBV19 with TRBJ2-5; 10 nucleotides match TRBD2. This CDR3 has 17 residues. Looked up from germline, CDR1 is LNHDA and CDR2 is SQIVND (reference sequence). V shed 3 bases, J shed 7 bases, and the junction held 14 bases outside the gene matches. In nucleotides, the CDR3 is TGTGCCAGTAGTATGATTAAGTCTAGCGGGGGCCTCAGGACCCAGTACTTC. This gives the protein CASSMIKSSGGLRTQYF.